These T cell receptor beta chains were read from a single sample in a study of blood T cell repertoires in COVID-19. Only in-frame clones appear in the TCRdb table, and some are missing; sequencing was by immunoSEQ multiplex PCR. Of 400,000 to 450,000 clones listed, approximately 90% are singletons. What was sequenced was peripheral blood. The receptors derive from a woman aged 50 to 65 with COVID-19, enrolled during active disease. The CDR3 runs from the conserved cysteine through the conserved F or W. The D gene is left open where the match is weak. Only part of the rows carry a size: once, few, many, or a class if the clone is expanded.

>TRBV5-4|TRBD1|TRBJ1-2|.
CASSLVLGQGKSHTF
TGTGCCAGCAGCTTGGTACTCGGACAGGGGAAAAGTCACACCTTC
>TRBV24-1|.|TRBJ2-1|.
CATIRGASPLPSNEQFF
TGTGCCACCATCAGGGGCGCCAGCCCCTTACCGAGCAATGAGCAGTTCTTC
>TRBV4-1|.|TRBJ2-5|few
CASSQLSTQVQETQYF
TGCGCCAGCAGCCAACTCTCAACGCAGGTGCAAGAGACCCAGTACTTC
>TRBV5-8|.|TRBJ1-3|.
CASSLIWGRHSGNTIYF
TGTGCCAGCAGCTTAATCTGGGGCCGACACTCTGGAAACACCATATATTTT
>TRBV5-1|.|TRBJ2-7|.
CASSLAISYEQYF
TGCGCCAGCAGCTTGGCAATCAGCTACGAGCAGTACTTC
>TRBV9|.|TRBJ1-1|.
CASSVGQAMNTEAFF
TGTGCCAGCAGCGTAGGACAGGCGATGAACACTGAAGCTTTCTTT
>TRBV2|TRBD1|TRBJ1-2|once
CATWTGAIYGYTF
TGTGCCACCTGGACAGGGGCGATCTATGGCTACACCTTC
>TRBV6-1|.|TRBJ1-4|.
CASSEGLVREKLFF
TGTGCCAGCAGTGAAGGACTAGTACGGGAAAAACTGTTTTTT
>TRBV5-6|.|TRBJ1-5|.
CALVGGDQPQHF
TGTGCCTTAGTGGGGGGGGATCAGCCCCAGCATTTT
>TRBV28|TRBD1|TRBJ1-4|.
CASSSPGQRNEKLFF
TGTGCCAGCAGTTCGCCGGGACAGCGGAATGAAAAACTGTTTTTT
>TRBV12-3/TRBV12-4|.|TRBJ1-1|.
CASSPQGTEAFF
TGTGCCAGCAGTCCACAGGGAACTGAAGCTTTCTTT
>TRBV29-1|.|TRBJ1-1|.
CSAMGGPRSTEAFF
TGCAGCGCGATGGGGGGGCCAAGAAGCACTGAAGCTTTCTTT
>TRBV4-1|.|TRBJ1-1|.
CASSQPLRSTEAFF
TGCGCCAGCAGCCAACCTCTCCGGAGCACTGAAGCTTTCTTT
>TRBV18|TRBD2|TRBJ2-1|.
CASSPARGGYYNEQFF
TGTGCCAGCTCACCCGCGCGGGGGGGCTACTACAATGAGCAGTTCTTC
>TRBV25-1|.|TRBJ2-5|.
CASSSLRGTIETQYF
TGTGCCAGCAGTTCCCTAAGGGGGACGATAGAGACCCAGTACTTC
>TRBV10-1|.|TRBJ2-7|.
CATRGQYEQYF
TGCGCCACCCGGGGACAATACGAGCAGTACTTC
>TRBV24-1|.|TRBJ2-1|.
CATSDGGAPDNEQFF
TGTGCCACCAGTGATGGAGGGGCGCCGGACAATGAGCAGTTCTTC
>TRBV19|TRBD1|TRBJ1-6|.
CASGTGGNSPLHF
TGTGCCAGTGGTACAGGGGGGAATTCACCCCTCCACTTT
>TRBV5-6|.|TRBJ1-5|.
CASSRGGQPQHF
TGTGCCAGCAGCCGGGGGGGGCAGCCCCAGCATTTT
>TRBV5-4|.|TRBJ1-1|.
CASSLPGGNTEAFF
TGTGCCAGCAGCTTACCGGGAGGGAACACTGAAGCTTTCTTT
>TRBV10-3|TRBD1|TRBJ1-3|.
CAISEKDRVSGNTIYF
TGTGCCATCAGTGAAAAGGACAGGGTCTCTGGAAACACCATATATTTT
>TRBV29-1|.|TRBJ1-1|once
CSVEEGLGTEAFF
TGCAGCGTTGAGGAGGGATTAGGCACTGAAGCTTTCTTT
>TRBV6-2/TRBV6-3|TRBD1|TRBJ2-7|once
CASSTPRGTGEYEQYF
TGTGCCAGCAGCACACCACGGGGGACAGGGGAGTACGAGCAGTACTTC
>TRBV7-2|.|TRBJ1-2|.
CASSPLRVYTF
TGTGCCAGCAGCCCACTACGGGTTTACACCTTC
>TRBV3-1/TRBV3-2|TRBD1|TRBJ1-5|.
CASSPGTGWRQPQHF
TGTGCCAGCAGCCCCGGGACAGGGTGGCGTCAGCCCCAGCATTTT
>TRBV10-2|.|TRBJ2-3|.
CASRGGLSTDTQYF
TGCGCCAGCAGGGGGGGGCTTAGCACAGATACGCAGTATTTT
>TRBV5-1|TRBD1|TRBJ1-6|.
CASSLDGRTGSPLHF
TGCGCCAGCAGCTTGGATGGGCGGACAGGGTCACCCCTCCACTTT
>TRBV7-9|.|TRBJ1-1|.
CASSLRQGTEAFF
TGTGCCAGCAGCTTACGTCAGGGCACTGAAGCTTTCTTT
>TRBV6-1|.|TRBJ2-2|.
CASSDPQEPGELFF
TGTGCCAGCAGTGACCCCCAGGAACCCGGGGAGCTGTTTTTT